Following are 13 T cell receptor beta chains from one sample sequenced in a study of cytomegalovirus exposure and HLA in healthy donors. PCR primers comprised 60 Vbeta and 13 Jbeta primers. The protocol was immunoSEQ multiplex PCR, while the TCRdb copy is restricted to in-frame clones and leaves out a portion. This sample yields about 190,000 clones, of which 82% are seen a single time; roughly 0.8% belongs to the top ten. The sample consisted of PBMCs. These receptor sequences come from a woman under 30 in good health and CMV-seronegative.

This clone was found once. The genes are TRBV6-1 and TRBJ2-7, with D possibly matching TRBD2 (5 bases). Germline V gene sequence: CDR1 MNHNS, CDR2 SASEGT. The V end lost 2 bases, the J end lost 0 bases, and 8 bases lay between the germline ends. The CDR3 runs to 14 residues. The CDR3 bases are TGTGCCAGCAGTGAATCGGGAATCTCCTACGAGCAGTACTTC. Translation gives CASSESGISYEQYF.

This rearrangement joins TRBV6-1 to TRBJ2-3, with 8 bases lining up with TRBD2. The J segment lost 6 bases and the V segment lost 6 bases, leaving 5 bases of the junction unmatched. Germline assignment: CDR1 MNHNS and CDR2 SASEGT. The CDR3 extends over 13 amino acids. This CDR3 is CASRSGGADTQYF. The CDR3 DNA is TGTGCCAGCAGGAGCGGGGGTGCGGATACGCAGTATTTT.

The V and J genes are TRBV10-2 and TRBJ1-1; TRBD1 aligns across 8 bases. CDR1 and CDR2 (germline): WSHSY, SAAADI. The CDR3 extends over 14 amino acids. V was pared by 8 bases and J by 10 bases, with 15 bases of the junction left unmatched. The CDR3 loop is CASWYRGTTKGAFF. The CDR3 coding sequence is TGCGCCAGCTGGTACAGGGGGACCACAAAGGGAGCTTTCTTT.

The chain employs TRBV18 and TRBJ1-1, with D unclear. With 4 bases removed from V and 1 base from J, the gap between germline ends came to 13 bases. This CDR3 comprises 15 residues. Germline V CDR1 and CDR2: KGHSH, LQKENI. The CDR3, as DNA: TGTGCCAGCTCACGAGGTGAGGTAGGGAACACTGAAGCTTTCTTT. Translated, it gives CASSRGEVGNTEAFF.

The rearrangement links TRBV11-2 to TRBJ1-1, with TRBD1 matching over 7 bases. The trim removed 5 bases at V and 1 base at J, leaving 7 bases unmatched. Germline V gives CDR1 SGHAT, CDR2 FQNNGV. The CDR3 sequence is 15 residues long. CDR3 residues: CASSPHRDRNTEAFF. CDR3 nucleotide sequence: TGTGCCAGCAGCCCCCACAGGGACAGGAACACTGAAGCTTTCTTT. The whole variable domain, filled in from reference TRBV11-2 and TRBJ1-1, reads EAGVAQSPRYKIIEKRQSVAFWCNPISGHATLYWYQQILGQGPKLLIQFQNNGVVDDSQLPKDRFSAERLKGVDSTLKIQPAKLEDSAVYLCASSPHRDRNTEAFFGQGTRLTVV.

V is TRBV5-1 and J is TRBJ2-2, with TRBD2 matching 9 bases. The germline gives CDR1 SGHRS, CDR2 YFSETQ. This CDR3 has 17 residues. V shed 5 bases and J 3 bases; nucleotides not matched to a gene: 11. Here the CDR3 DNA reads TGCGCCAGCAGTCCCGGGAGCGGGGGGATCGACACCGGGGAGCTGTTTTTT. Translation gives CASSPGSGGIDTGELFF. Supplemented by reference TRBV5-1 and TRBJ2-2, the full variable domain reads KAGVTQTPRYLIKTRGQQVTLSCSPISGHRSVSWYQQTPGQGLQFLFEYFSETQRNKGNFPGRFSGRQFSNSRSEMNVSTLELGDSALYLCASSPGSGGIDTGELFFGEGSRLTVL.

The chain couples TRBV28 to TRBJ1-4; D is unclear. This CDR3 has 15 residues. In germline, CDR1 is MDHEN, CDR2 SYDVKM. Trimming stripped 5 bases from V and 0 bases from J, with 10 bases between. CDR3: CASSPPQSTNEKLFF. In nucleotides, the CDR3 is TGTGCCAGCAGTCCTCCCCAGTCAACTAATGAAAAACTGTTTTTT.

This rearrangement joins TRBV6-5 to TRBJ1-1; no reliable D call. This CDR3 spans 13 amino acids. V was clipped by 9 bases and J by 0 bases, with 11 bases between them. Per germline, CDR1 MNHEY and CDR2 SVGAGI. CDR3 sequence: CASHQSLNTEAFF. In DNA, the CDR3 is TGTGCCAGTCATCAAAGCTTGAACACTGAAGCTTTCTTT.

The chain couples TRBV7-2 to TRBJ1-1; the D gene is possibly TRBD1 (5 bases). The V gene's germline CDR1 is SGHTA and CDR2 FQGNSA. Between the trimmed V and J ends, which lost 1 base and 6 bases, there was a span of 12 bases. There are 14 residues in the CDR3. The CDR3 DNA reads TGTGCCAGCAGCTTAGGGGGGGTGAGGGCTGAAGCTTTCTTT. Amino acid sequence: CASSLGGVRAEAFF. Using reference TRBV7-2 and TRBJ1-1 for the parts outside the CDR3, the full variable domain is GAGVSQSPSNKVTEKGKDVELRCDPISGHTALYWYRQSLGQGLEFLIYFQGNSAPDKSGLPSDRFSAERTGGSVSTLTIQRTQQEDSAVYLCASSLGGVRAEAFFGQGTRLTVV.

This chain connects TRBV9 to TRBJ2-3; 13 bases agree with TRBD2. Trimming at V came to 0 bases and at J to 0 bases, leaving 10 bases not matched to a gene. Germline values: CDR1 SGDLS, CDR2 YYNGEE. CDR3 size: 20 residues. The CDR3 DNA sequence: TGTGCCAGCAGCGTAGCTGGACTAGCGGGGGAGTACCCGAGCACAGATACGCAGTATTTT. It codes for CASSVAGLAGEYPSTDTQYF.

The chain carries TRBV5-1 and TRBJ1-1; 7 bases fit TRBD1. J was trimmed by 3 bases and V by 4 bases; bases with no gene match: 15. This CDR3 spans 17 amino acids. Germline V gene lookup returns CDR1 SGHRS and CDR2 YFSETQ. CDR3 protein: CASSRKTGNEVDTEAFF. The DNA of the CDR3 is TGCGCCAGCAGCCGAAAGACAGGGAACGAGGTGGACACTGAAGCTTTCTTT.

This sequence joins TRBV6-5 and TRBJ1-1; 11 bases map to TRBD1. Unmatched junction bases numbered 12, after V lost 4 bases and J lost 11 bases. The length of the CDR3 is 15 residues. Germline-derived CDR1 and CDR2 are MNHEY and SVGAGI. CDR3 in DNA: TGTGCCAGCAGTTCGACCGGGACAGGGGGTTTAGGGGCTTTCTTT. This sequence encodes CASSSTGTGGLGAFF.

V usage is TRBV5-8 and J usage is TRBJ2-1; 8 bases match TRBD1. CDR3 size: 16 residues. Trimming cost V 0 bases and J 0 bases; bases outside gene matches: 2. In germline, CDR1 is SGHTS, CDR2 YDEGEE. The CDR3 sequence: CASSLETGGSYNEQFF. Here the CDR3 DNA reads TGTGCCAGCAGCTTGGAAACAGGGGGCTCCTACAATGAGCAGTTCTTC.